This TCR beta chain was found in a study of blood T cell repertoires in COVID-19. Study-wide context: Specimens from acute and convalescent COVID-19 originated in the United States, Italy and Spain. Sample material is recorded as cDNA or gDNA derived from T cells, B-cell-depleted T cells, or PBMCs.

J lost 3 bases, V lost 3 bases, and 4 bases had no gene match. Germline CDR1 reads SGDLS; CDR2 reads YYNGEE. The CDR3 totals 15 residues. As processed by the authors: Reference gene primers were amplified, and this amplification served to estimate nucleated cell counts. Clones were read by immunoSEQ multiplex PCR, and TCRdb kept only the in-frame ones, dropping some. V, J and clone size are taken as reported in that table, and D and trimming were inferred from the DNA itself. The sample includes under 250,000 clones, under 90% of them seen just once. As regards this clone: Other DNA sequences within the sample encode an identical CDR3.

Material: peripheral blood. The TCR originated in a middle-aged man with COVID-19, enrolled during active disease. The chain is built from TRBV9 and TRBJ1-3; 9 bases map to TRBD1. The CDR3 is CASSAGQGNGNTIYF. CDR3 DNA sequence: TGTGCCAGCAGCGCAGGACAGGGGAATGGAAACACCATATATTTT. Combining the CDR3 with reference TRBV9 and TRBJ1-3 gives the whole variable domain DSGVTQTPKHLITATGQRVTLRCSPRSGDLSVYWYQQSLDQGLQFLIQYYNGEERAKGNILERFSAQQFPDLHSELNLSSLELGDSALYFCASSAGQGNGNTIYFGEGSWLTVV.